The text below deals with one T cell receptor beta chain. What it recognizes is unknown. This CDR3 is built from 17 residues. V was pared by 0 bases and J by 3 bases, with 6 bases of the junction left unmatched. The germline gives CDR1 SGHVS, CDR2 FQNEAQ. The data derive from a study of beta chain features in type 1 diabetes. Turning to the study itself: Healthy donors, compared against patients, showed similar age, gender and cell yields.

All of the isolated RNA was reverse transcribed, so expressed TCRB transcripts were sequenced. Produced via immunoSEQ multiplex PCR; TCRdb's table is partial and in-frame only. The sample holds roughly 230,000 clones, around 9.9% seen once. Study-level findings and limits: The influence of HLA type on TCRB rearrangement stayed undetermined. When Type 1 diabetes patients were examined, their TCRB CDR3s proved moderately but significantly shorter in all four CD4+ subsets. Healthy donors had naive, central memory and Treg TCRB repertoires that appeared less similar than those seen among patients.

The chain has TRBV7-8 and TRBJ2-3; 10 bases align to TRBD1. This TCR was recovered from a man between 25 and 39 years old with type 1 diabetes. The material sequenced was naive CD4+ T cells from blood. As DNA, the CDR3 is TGTGCCAGCAGCTTAGCGCTGGGGACAGGGGAAACAGATACGCAGTATTTT. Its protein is CASSLALGTGETDTQYF.